This T cell receptor beta chain was retrieved from a study of T-cell memory formation after mild COVID-19. Study conclusions and caveats: Pre-infection memory held some responding clones, suggesting pre-existing cross-reactive T cells responded.

Germline values: CDR1 MNHEY, CDR2 SVGAGI. Between the trimmed V and J ends, which lost 1 base and 6 bases, there was a span of 9 bases. This CDR3 is 14 amino acids long. MiXCR was run by TCRdb on the 5' RACE reads, yielding one entry per CDR3 protein. The data hold just under 550,000 distinct CDR3 sequences, with 20% observed a single time. A remark on this clonotype: Its target is not known.

The sequence came from an adult woman who had mild COVID-19 (a few samples of this study predate the infection). Cell type and time point are not known. The rearrangement links TRBV6-5 to TRBJ1-4; D might be TRBD1 (6 bases). The sample was PBMCs or a T cell subset sorted from them (not recorded which). The DNA for the CDR3 is TGTGCCAGCAGTTACTGGGAGGGGGATGAAAAACTGTTTTTT. Its translation is CASSYWEGDEKLFF.